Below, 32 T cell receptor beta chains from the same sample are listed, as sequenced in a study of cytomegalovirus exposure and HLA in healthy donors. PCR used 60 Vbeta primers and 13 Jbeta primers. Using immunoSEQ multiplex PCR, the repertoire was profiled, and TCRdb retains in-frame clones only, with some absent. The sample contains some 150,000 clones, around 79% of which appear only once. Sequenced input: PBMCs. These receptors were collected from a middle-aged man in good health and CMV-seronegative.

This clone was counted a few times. In nucleotides, the CDR3 is TGCGCCAGCAGCTGGGGGGCAACTAATGAAAAACTGTTTTTT. This translates into CASSWGATNEKLFF. The chain joins TRBV5-1 to TRBJ1-4, with TRBD1 as a possible D gene (5 bases). Trimming shortened V by 3 bases and J by 0 bases, and 6 bases separated the two germline ends. This CDR3 has 14 amino acids. Germline CDR1 reads SGHRS; CDR2 reads YFSETQ.

The CDR3 sequence: CASSPASGGSYNEQFF. The CDR3 coding sequence is TGCGCCAGCAGCCCCGCTAGCGGGGGATCCTACAATGAGCAGTTCTTC. The chain combines TRBV4-3 with TRBJ2-1; 10 nucleotides line up with TRBD2. The V gene end was trimmed by 4 bases and the J gene end by 1 base; junction bases not matched to a gene: 4. Germline-derived CDR1 and CDR2 are LGHNA and YSLEER. The CDR3 consists of 16 residues.

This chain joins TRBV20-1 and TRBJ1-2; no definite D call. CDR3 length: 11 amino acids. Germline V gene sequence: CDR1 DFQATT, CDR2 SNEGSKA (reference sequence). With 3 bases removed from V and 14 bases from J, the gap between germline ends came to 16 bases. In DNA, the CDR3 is TGCAGTGCTAGGGGCGATCCCCGCTGGACCTTC. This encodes CSARGDPRWTF.

The CDR3 DNA follows: TGTGCCAGCAGCCAGGTACGGGCGGACAGCTCCTACGAGCAGTACTTC. As protein: CASSQVRADSSYEQYF. This rearrangement joins TRBV4-2 to TRBJ2-7; D perhaps matches TRBD1 (6 bases). V was trimmed by 3 bases and J by 0 bases, leaving 15 bases between them. The germline gives CDR1 LGHNA, CDR2 YNFKEQ. This CDR3 has 16 amino acids.

CDR3 nucleotide sequence: TGCGCCAGCAGCCAAGTGCCAGGGGGAGCTTTCTTT. It codes for CASSQVPGGAFF. V is TRBV4-1 and J is TRBJ1-1; 7 positions agree with TRBD1. The V gene end was trimmed by 1 base and the J gene end by 10 bases; junction bases not matched to a gene: 3. The CDR3 extends over 12 amino acids. CDR1 and CDR2 from the germline V gene are MGHRA and YSYEKL.

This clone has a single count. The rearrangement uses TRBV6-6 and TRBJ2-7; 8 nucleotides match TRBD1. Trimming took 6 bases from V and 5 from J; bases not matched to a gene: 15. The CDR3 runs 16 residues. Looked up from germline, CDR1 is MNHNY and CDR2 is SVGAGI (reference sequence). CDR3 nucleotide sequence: TGTGCCAGCAGCCCGACAGGGGCCGCCGGGGGCAACGAGCAGTACTTC. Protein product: CASSPTGAAGGNEQYF.

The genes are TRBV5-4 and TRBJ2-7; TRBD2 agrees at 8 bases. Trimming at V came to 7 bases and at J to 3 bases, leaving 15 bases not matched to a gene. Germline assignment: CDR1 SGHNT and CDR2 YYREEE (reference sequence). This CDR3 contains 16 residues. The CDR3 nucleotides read TGTGCCAGCGGGGAGGGACTTAGCGGGGACTTCTACGAGCAGTACTTC. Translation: CASGEGLSGDFYEQYF.

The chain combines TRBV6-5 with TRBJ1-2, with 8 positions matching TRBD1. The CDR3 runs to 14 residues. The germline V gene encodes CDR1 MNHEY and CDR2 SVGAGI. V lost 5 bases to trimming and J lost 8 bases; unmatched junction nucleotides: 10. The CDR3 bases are TGTGCCAGCAGTGCAGCTAGGACAGGGCAGGGCTACACCTTC. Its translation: CASSAARTGQGYTF.

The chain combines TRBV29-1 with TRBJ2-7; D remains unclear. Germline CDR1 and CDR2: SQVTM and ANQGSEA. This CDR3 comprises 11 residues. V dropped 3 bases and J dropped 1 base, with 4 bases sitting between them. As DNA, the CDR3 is TGCAGCGTTGAGGCTTCCTACGAGCAGTACTTC. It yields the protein CSVEASYEQYF.

CDR3 protein: CATSQAGDQQYF. CDR3 DNA: TGTGCCACCTCCCAAGCGGGGGACCAGCAGTACTTC. This chain links TRBV2 with TRBJ2-7; TRBD2 agrees at 8 bases. CDR3 length: 12 amino acids. The ends lost 10 bases at V and 8 bases at J; junction bases unmatched: 10. CDR1 is SNHLY and CDR2 is FYNNEI in the germline V gene.

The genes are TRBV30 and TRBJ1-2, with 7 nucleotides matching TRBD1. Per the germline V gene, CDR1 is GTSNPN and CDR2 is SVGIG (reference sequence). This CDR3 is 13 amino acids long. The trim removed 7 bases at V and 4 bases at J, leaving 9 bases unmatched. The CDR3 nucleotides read TGTGCCTCCGAGGCAGGGGGGACCTATGGCTACACCTTC. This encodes CASEAGGTYGYTF.

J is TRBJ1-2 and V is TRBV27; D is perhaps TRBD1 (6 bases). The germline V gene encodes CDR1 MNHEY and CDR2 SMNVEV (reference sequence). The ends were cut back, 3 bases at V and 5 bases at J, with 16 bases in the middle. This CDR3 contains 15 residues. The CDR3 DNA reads TGTGCCAGCAGTTTTTCTTTGGGAGGGGGTTATGGCTACACCTTC. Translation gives CASSFSLGGGYGYTF.

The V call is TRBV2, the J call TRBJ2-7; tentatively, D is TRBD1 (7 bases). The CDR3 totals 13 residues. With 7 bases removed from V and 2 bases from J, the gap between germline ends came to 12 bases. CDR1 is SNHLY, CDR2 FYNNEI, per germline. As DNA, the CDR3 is TGTGCCAGCACCCAGGGGGGCACCTACGAGCAGTACTTC. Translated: CASTQGGTYEQYF.

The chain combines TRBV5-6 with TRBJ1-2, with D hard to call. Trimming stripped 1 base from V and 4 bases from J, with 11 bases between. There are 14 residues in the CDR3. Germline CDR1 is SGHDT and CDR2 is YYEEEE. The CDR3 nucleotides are TGTGCCAGCAGCTTGTACAGTAAGGTCTATGGCTACACCTTC. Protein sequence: CASSLYSKVYGYTF.

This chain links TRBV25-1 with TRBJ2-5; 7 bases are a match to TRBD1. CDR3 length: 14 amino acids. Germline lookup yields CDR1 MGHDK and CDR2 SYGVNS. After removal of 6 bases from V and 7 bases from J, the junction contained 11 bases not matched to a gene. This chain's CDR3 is CASSGQVGVRTQYF. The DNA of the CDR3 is TGTGCCAGCAGCGGACAGGTCGGGGTGAGGACCCAGTACTTC.

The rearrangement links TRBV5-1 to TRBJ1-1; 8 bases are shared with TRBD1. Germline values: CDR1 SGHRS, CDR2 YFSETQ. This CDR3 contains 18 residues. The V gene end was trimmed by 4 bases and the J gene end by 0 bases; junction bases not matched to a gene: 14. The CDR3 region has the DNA TGCGCCAGCAGCCACTATTACCGGGACAGGATCATGAACACTGAAGCTTTCTTT. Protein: CASSHYYRDRIMNTEAFF. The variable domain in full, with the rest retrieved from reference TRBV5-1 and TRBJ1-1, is KAGVTQTPRYLIKTRGQQVTLSCSPISGHRSVSWYQQTPGQGLQFLFEYFSETQRNKGNFPGRFSGRQFSNSRSEMNVSTLELGDSALYLCASSHYYRDRIMNTEAFFGQGTRLTVV.

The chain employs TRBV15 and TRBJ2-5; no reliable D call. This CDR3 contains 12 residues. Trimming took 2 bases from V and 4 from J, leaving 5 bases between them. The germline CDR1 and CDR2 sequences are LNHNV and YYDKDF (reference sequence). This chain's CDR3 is CATSRSLETQYF. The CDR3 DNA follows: TGTGCCACCAGCAGATCATTAGAGACCCAGTACTTC. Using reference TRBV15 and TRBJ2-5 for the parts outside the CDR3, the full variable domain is DAMVIQNPRYQVTQFGKPVTLSCSQTLNHNVMYWYQQKSSQAPKLLFHYYDKDFNNEADTPDNFQSRRPNTSFCFLDIRSPGLGDTAMYLCATSRSLETQYFGPGTRLLVL.

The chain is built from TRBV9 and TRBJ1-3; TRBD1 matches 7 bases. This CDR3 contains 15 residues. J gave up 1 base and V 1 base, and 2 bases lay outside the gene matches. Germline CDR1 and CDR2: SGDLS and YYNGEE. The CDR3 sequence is CASSVSGGSGNTIYF. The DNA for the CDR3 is TGTGCCAGCAGCGTATCAGGGGGATCTGGAAACACCATATATTTT.

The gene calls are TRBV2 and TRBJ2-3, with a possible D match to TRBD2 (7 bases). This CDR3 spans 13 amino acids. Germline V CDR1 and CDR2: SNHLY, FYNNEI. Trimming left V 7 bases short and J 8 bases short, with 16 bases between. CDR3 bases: TGTGCCAGCAATGGACAGAGGGAGGGTACGCAGTATTTT. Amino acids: CASNGQREGTQYF.

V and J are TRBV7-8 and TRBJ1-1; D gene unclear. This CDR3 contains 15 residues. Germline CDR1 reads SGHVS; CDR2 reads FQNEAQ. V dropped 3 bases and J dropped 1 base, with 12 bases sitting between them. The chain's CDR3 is CASSFIWTENTEAFF. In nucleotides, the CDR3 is TGTGCCAGCAGCTTCATTTGGACTGAGAACACTGAAGCTTTCTTT.

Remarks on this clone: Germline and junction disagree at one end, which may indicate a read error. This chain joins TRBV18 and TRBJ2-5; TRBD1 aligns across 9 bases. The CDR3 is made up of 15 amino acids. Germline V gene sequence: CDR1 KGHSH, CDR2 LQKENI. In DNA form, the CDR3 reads TGTGCCAGCTCCCCACAGGGGGCCAGGTTGGGGACCCAGTACTTC. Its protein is CASSPQGARLGTQYF. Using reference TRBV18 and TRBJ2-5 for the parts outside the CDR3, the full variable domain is NAGVMQNPRHLVRRRGQEARLRCSPMKGHSHVYWYRQLPEEGLKFMVYLQKENIIDESGMPKERFSAEFPKEGPSILRIQQVVRGDSAAYFCASSPQGARLGTQYFGPGTRLLVL.

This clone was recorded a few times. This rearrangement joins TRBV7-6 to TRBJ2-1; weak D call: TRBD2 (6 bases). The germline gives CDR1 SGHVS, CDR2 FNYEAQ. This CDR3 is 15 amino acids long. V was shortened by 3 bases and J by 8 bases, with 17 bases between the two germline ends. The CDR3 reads CASSFGGQPRDEQFF. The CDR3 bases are TGTGCCAGCAGCTTTGGAGGGCAGCCCAGGGATGAGCAGTTCTTC.

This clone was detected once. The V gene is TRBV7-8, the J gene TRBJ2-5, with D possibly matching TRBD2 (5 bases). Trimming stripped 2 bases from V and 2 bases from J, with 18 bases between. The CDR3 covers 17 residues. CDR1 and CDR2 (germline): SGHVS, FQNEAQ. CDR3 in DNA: TGTGCCAGCAGCTTAAAAACCCCGGTCGGCGGGCAAGAGACCCAGTACTTC. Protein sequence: CASSLKTPVGGQETQYF.

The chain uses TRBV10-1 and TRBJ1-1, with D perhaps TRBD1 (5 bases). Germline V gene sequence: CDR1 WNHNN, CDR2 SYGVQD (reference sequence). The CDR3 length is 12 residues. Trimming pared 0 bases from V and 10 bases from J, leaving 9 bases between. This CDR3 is CASSESSQGAFF. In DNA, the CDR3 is TGCGCCAGCAGTGAGTCGAGTCAGGGAGCTTTCTTT.

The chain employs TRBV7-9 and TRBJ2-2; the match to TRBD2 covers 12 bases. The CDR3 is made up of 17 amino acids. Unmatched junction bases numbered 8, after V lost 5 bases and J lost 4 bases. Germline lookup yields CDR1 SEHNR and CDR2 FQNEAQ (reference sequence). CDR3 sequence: CASSRLAGEVGTGELFF. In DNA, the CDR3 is TGTGCCAGCAGCCGACTAGCGGGGGAGGTCGGCACCGGGGAGCTGTTTTTT. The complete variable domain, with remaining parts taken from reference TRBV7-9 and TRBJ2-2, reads DTGVSQNPRHKITKRGQNVTFRCDPISEHNRLYWYRQTLGQGPEFLTYFQNEAQLEKSRLLSDRFSAERPKGSFSTLEIQRTEQGDSAMYLCASSRLAGEVGTGELFFGEGSRLTVL.

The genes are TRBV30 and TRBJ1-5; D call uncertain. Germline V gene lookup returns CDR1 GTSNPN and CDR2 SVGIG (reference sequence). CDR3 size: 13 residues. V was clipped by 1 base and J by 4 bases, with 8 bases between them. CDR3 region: CAWSGTSNQPQHF. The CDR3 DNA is TGTGCCTGGAGTGGGACTTCAAATCAGCCCCAGCATTTT.

CDR3 nucleotide sequence: TGTGCCAGCAGCCCGGGACAGGGGTCCACTGAAGCTTTCTTT. Protein sequence: CASSPGQGSTEAFF. The chain employs TRBV7-2 and TRBJ1-1, with TRBD1 matching over 10 bases. J lost 4 bases, V lost 5 bases, and 4 bases had no gene match. Germline V gene sequence: CDR1 SGHTA, CDR2 FQGNSA. The CDR3 totals 14 residues.

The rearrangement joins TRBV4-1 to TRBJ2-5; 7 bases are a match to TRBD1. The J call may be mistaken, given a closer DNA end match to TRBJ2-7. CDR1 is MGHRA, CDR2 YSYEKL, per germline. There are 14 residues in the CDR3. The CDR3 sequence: CASSLGTDNYEQYF. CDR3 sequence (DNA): TGCGCCAGCAGCCTCGGGACAGATAACTACGAGCAGTACTTC.

The CDR3 spells CASSGGGYEQYF. The CDR3 bases are TGCGCCAGCAGTGGTGGAGGCTACGAGCAGTACTTC. V usage is TRBV10-2 and J usage is TRBJ2-7; D perhaps matches TRBD2 (5 bases). This CDR3 has 12 residues. The germline V gene has CDR1 WSHSY and CDR2 SAAADI. V lost 4 bases to trimming and J lost 3 bases, with 7 bases between them.

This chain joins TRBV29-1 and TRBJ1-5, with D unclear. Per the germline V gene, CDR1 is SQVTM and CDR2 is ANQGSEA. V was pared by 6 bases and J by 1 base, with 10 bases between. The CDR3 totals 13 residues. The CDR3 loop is CSVADTSNQPQHF. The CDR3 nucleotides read TGCAGCGTCGCCGACACAAGCAATCAGCCCCAGCATTTT.

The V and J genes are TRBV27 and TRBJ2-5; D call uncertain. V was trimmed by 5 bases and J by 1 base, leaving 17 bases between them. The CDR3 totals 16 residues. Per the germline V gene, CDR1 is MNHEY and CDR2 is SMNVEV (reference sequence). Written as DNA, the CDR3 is TGTGCCAGCAGTCCCCACCTCCCCAGTGCCCAAGAGACCCAGTACTTC. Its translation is CASSPHLPSAQETQYF.

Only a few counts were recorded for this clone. The CDR3 DNA reads TGTGCCAGCAGTGAGGTGGACAGAGATCAGCCCCAGCATTTT. This gives the protein CASSEVDRDQPQHF. The J gene is TRBJ1-5, the V gene TRBV2, with a tentative D call TRBD1 (6 bases). The germline CDR1 and CDR2 sequences are SNHLY and FYNNEI. V shed 3 bases and J shed 5 bases, with 11 bases lying between them. The CDR3 spans 14 residues. Using reference TRBV2 and TRBJ1-5 for the parts outside the CDR3, the full variable domain is EPEVTQTPSHQVTQMGQEVILRCVPISNHLYFYWYRQILGQKVEFLVSFYNNEISEKSEIFDDQFSVERPDGSNFTLKIRSTKLEDSAMYFCASSEVDRDQPQHFGDGTRLSIL.